This record covers a single TCR beta chain. The antigen is not known. PCR amplification relied on 60 Vbeta primers (plus 13 Jbeta primers). Under the authors' procedure: An analysis performed later counted 72 million or so unique TCR beta chains (approximately 12 million of them shared). Profiled with immunoSEQ multiplex PCR; TCRdb holds only in-frame clones, not every one. The V and J calls and clone size are taken from that table; D and trimming were inferred from the DNA. The sample carries 130,000 or so clones, about four fifths recorded once. The data were taken from a study of cytomegalovirus exposure and HLA in healthy donors. Notes on the study in general: In a later analysis, donors in an Asian-associated ancestry cluster reportedly had fewer N-insertions in productive TCRs than the cohort mean. HLA alleles showed associations with some 17,000 TCR beta sequences in a later analysis, at a 0.05 false discovery rate. Whilst most TCR sequences proved rare, a subset of public TCRs occurred across many donors.

Looked up from germline, CDR1 is MNHEY and CDR2 is SVGAGI. J was trimmed by 8 bases and V by 6 bases; bases with no gene match: 10. This CDR3 is 14 amino acids long. The V gene is TRBV6-5, the J gene TRBJ1-1; 9 bases match TRBD1. This TCR came from a man aged 25 to 45 in good health and CMV-seronegative. Sequencing was carried out using PBMCs. CDR3 residues: CASSRQGGREEAFF. CDR3 sequence (DNA): TGTGCCAGCAGCCGACAGGGGGGACGTGAGGAAGCTTTCTTT.